The 11 T cell receptor beta chains reported below all come from one sample, sequenced in a study of molecular identifiers for immune sequencing clone quantification. TCRdb redid the calling of the PCR reads with MiXCR, one entry per CDR3 protein. Of 490,000 or so distinct CDR3 sequences in the sample, 25% were seen once. Material for sequencing was naive CD8+ T cells from blood, with Jurkat cell RNA spiked in. Subset noted: FACS-sorted CD8+CD4-CCR7+CD45RA+ naive T cells. The receptor source for this set is a human donor in good health. Some libraries in this study had Jurkat cell RNA spiked in.

On this clonotype itself: The junction departs from the called germline gene at one end, perhaps through a read error. The rearrangement uses TRBV27 and TRBJ1-1; no clear D. The CDR3 spans 14 residues. From germline, CDR1 is MNHEY and CDR2 SMNVEV (reference sequence). The CDR3 loop reads CASSLLGQNAEAFF. The CDR3 nucleotides read TGTGCCAGCAGTTTATTAGGGCAGAACGCTGAAGCTTTCTTT.

About this clonotype: This CDR3 fails to terminate in the conserved phenylalanine or tryptophan, so it likely reflects a read error. The rearrangement joins TRBV25-1 to TRBJ1-6; no definite D call. Trimming pared 0 bases from V and 7 bases from J, leaving 4 bases between. CDR3 length: 13 residues. The germline CDR1 and CDR2 sequences are MGHDK and SYGVNS. In DNA form, the CDR3 reads TGTGCCAGCAGTGAATATCGAAATTCACCCCTCCACGTT. Its translation: CASSEYRNSPLHV.

Of note for this clonotype: This clone may be a read error of a much larger clone one base away. This sequence joins TRBV7-2 and TRBJ2-3, with 7 bases identical to TRBD2. The CDR3 length is 17 residues. With 4 bases clipped from V and 2 bases from J, the junction kept 12 bases outside the gene matches. Germline-derived CDR1 and CDR2 are SGHTA and FQGNSA. The DNA of the CDR3 is TGTGCCAGCAGCTCACCAGTTGCGGGAGCCCCCACAGATACGCAGTATTTT. As protein: CASSSPVAGAPTDTQYF.

This clonotype was counted many times. The V gene is TRBV5-1, the J gene TRBJ2-3; 8 bases are shared with TRBD2. Germline V gives CDR1 SGHRS, CDR2 YFSETQ. The CDR3 is made up of 15 amino acids. The V segment lost 4 bases and the J segment 2 bases; nucleotides outside the gene matches: 6. The CDR3 DNA is TGCGCCAGCAGCGGCGGGACTAGAACCACAGATACGCAGTATTTT. Its translation: CASSGGTRTTDTQYF.

A note on this clonotype: It may be a read error: a sequence one base away is much more abundant. The chain has TRBV29-1 and TRBJ2-1; TRBD2 aligns across 10 bases. The CDR3 has 13 residues. Germline CDR1 is SQVTM and CDR2 is ANQGSEA. The CDR3 protein is CSALLAGVNAQFF. In DNA, the CDR3 is TGCAGCGCGTTGCTAGCGGGAGTGAATGCGCAGTTCTTC.

The J gene is TRBJ1-1, the V gene TRBV5-1; a weak D match, TRBD1 (5 bases). V was pared by 0 bases and J by 5 bases, with 14 bases between. Looked up from germline, CDR1 is SGHRS and CDR2 is YFSETQ. The CDR3 covers 15 residues. The CDR3, as DNA: TGCGCCAGCAGCTTGGCCGGGGGGGAAGTAACTGAAGCTTTCTTT. Amino acids: CASSLAGGEVTEAFF.

The gene calls are TRBV20-1 and TRBJ1-5, with D unresolved. The CDR3 totals 14 residues. CDR1 DFQATT and CDR2 SNEGSKA come from the germline V gene (reference sequence). V gave up 5 bases and J gave up 4 bases, with 15 bases separating them. Here the CDR3 reads CSAQMGRRNQPQHF. CDR3 DNA: TGCAGTGCTCAGATGGGCAGGAGGAATCAGCCCCAGCATTTT.

The chain combines TRBV6-5 with TRBJ2-5; D is ambiguous. Germline values: CDR1 MNHEY, CDR2 SVGAGI. This CDR3 region has 13 residues. V shed 7 bases and J shed 5 bases, with 14 bases lying between them. The CDR3 DNA follows: TGTGCCAGCACTGCCGAGAGGTGGGAGACCCAGTACTTC. It codes for CASTAERWETQYF.

This clonotype was detected ten times or more. The rearrangement joins TRBV18 to TRBJ2-7; D gene uncertain. V was cut by 0 bases and J by 3 bases, with 6 bases left in between. Per germline, CDR1 KGHSH and CDR2 LQKENI. The CDR3 runs to 13 residues. Here the CDR3 reads CASSPPGNYEQYF. The CDR3 DNA follows: TGTGCCAGCTCACCACCGGGAAACTACGAGCAGTACTTC.

This clonotype was observed a handful of times. This chain connects TRBV11-2 to TRBJ2-7, with a weak D call TRBD1 (6 bases). Germline V lookup: CDR1 SGHAT, CDR2 FQNNGV. CDR3 length: 12 amino acids. The ends were cut back, 7 bases at V and 5 bases at J, with 12 bases in the middle. This CDR3 reads CASNDRTHEQYF. CDR3 DNA sequence: TGTGCCAGCAACGACAGGACCCACGAGCAGTACTTC.

On this clonotype: Just one base apart from a much larger clone, this may be a read error. The DNA for the CDR3 is TGTGCCAGCAGCTTATGGTTGGGGACAGGCCCGAGCACTGAAGCTTTCTTT. This gives the protein CASSLWLGTGPSTEAFF. The chain links TRBV5-4 to TRBJ1-1; 8 nucleotides match TRBD1. The V gene end was trimmed by 2 bases and the J gene end by 4 bases; junction bases not matched to a gene: 13. The V gene's germline CDR1 is SGHNT and CDR2 YYREEE (reference sequence). This CDR3 spans 17 amino acids.